The 32 T cell receptor beta chains below all came from one sample that was sequenced in a study of blood T cells in healthy people across ages. For the second PCR, which ran for roughly 6 to 11 cycles, a sample-barcoded 5' primer and a J-beta primer mix were used. MiXCR was run by TCRdb on the 5' RACE reads, yielding one entry per CDR3 protein. Of about 500,000 distinct CDR3 sequences in the sample, around 24% are singletons; the top ten hold roughly 10%. This sample was also put to use in a study of T cells of mothers and their children.

The sample consisted of blood. All receptors derive from a boy younger than 18 in good health.

V gene TRBV20-1 combines with J gene TRBJ2-1; 11 nucleotides agree with TRBD2. This CDR3 is built from 17 residues. V gave up 6 bases and J gave up 0 bases; unmatched junction bases: 10. Germline V gives CDR1 DFQATT, CDR2 SNEGSKA (reference sequence). The CDR3 DNA reads as TGCAGTGCCCAACTAGCGGGAGCCTTCAGCTCCTACAATGAGCAGTTCTTC. Translation: CSAQLAGAFSSYNEQFF.

The rearrangement joins TRBV21-1 to TRBJ2-3; no DNA check was done on the table's D call, TRBD2. TRBV21-1 is termed a pseudogene. This CDR3 region has 15 residues. This CDR3 is CASSKRLAGVYTQYF. The CDR3 nucleotides read TGTGCCAGCAGCAAGCGACTAGCGGGGGTATATACGCAGTATTTT.

A few counts support this clonotype. This rearrangement joins TRBV4-2 to TRBJ2-1, with 8 nucleotides matching TRBD2. The V and J ends lost 0 bases and 5 bases, in that order; junction bases with no gene match: 6. The CDR3 is made up of 16 amino acids. The germline V gene encodes CDR1 LGHNA and CDR2 YNFKEQ. This chain's CDR3 is CASSQEIAGSDNEQFF. The CDR3, as DNA: TGTGCCAGCAGCCAAGAGATAGCGGGGAGTGACAATGAGCAGTTCTTC.

The chain links TRBV4-3 to TRBJ2-1; D not resolved. Germline V CDR1 and CDR2: LGHNA, YSLEER. This CDR3 spans 15 amino acids. Trimming removed 0 bases at V and 2 bases at J, with 8 bases between. The CDR3 nucleotides are TGCGCCAGCAGCCAAGATTCGGGTGCCTACAATGAGCAGTTCTTC. Translated: CASSQDSGAYNEQFF.

The table lists this clonotype with a few counts. V usage is TRBV7-9 and J usage is TRBJ1-1; TRBD1 aligns across 8 bases. CDR3 length equals 12 residues. The germline V gene encodes CDR1 SEHNR and CDR2 FQNEAQ (reference sequence). The junction had 6 bases not matched to a gene; V was cut back by 4 bases and J by 11 bases. The CDR3 region has the DNA TGTGCCAGCAGCTACGGACAGGGCCCCGCTTTCTTT. Encoded protein: CASSYGQGPAFF. Looking up the rest from reference TRBV7-9 and TRBJ1-1 gives the full variable domain: DTGVSQNPRHKITKRGQNVTFRCDPISEHNRLYWYRQTLGQGPEFLTYFQNEAQLEKSRLLSDRFSAERPKGSFSTLEIQRTEQGDSAMYLCASSYGQGPAFFGQGTRLTVV.

The V call is TRBV28, the J call TRBJ2-6; perhaps TRBD1 as D (6 bases). The CDR3 is 18 amino acids. V was pared by 6 bases and J by 4 bases, with 22 bases between. Germline CDR1 reads MDHEN; CDR2 reads SYDVKM. This CDR3 reads CASSVQGISPSGANVLTF. The DNA of the CDR3 is TGTGCCAGCAGCGTACAGGGCATCTCTCCCTCAGGGGCCAACGTCCTGACTTTC.

This clonotype has a handful of counts. The chain joins TRBV7-8 to TRBJ2-1; D not certain. The CDR3 loop spans 11 amino acids. Trimming shortened V by 6 bases and J by 9 bases, and 9 bases separated the two germline ends. Per the germline V gene, CDR1 is SGHVS and CDR2 is FQNEAQ. CDR3 loop: CASSLTREQFF. CDR3 in DNA: TGTGCCAGCAGTCTTACCCGTGAGCAGTTCTTC. Complete variable domain (other parts from reference TRBV7-8 and TRBJ2-1): GAGVSQSPRYKVAKRGQDVALRCDPISGHVSLFWYQQALGQGPEFLTYFQNEAQLDKSGLPSDRFFAERPEGSVSTLKIQRTQQEDSAVYLCASSLTREQFFGPGTRLTVL.

This clonotype was counted only a few times. As DNA, the CDR3 is TGTGCCAGCAGCCGACCCGGACTAGCGGGAAAACAAGAGACCCAGTACTTC. Protein: CASSRPGLAGKQETQYF. V gene TRBV13 combines with J gene TRBJ2-5, with 12 bases matching TRBD2. Germline trimming cut 5 bases from V and 2 bases from J; bases unmatched to any gene: 9. Germline V CDR1 and CDR2: PRHDT, FYEKMQ (reference sequence). This CDR3 is built from 17 residues. The variable domain in full, with the rest retrieved from reference TRBV13 and TRBJ2-5, is AAGVIQSPRHLIKEKRETATLKCYPIPRHDTVYWYQQGPGQDPQFLISFYEKMQSDKGSIPDRFSAQQFSDYHSELNMSSLELGDSALYFCASSRPGLAGKQETQYFGPGTRLLVL.

V usage is TRBV29-1 and J usage is TRBJ1-1, with TRBD1 as a possible D gene (6 bases). The CDR3 loop spans 14 amino acids. Germline assignment: CDR1 SQVTM and CDR2 ANQGSEA. The ends were cut back, 5 bases at V and 1 base at J, with 14 bases in the middle. The CDR3 DNA reads as TGCAGCGTTCATCAGGGGCTTCGGAACACTGAAGCTTTCTTT. Translation: CSVHQGLRNTEAFF.

The V call is TRBV6-1, the J call TRBJ2-1; 12 bases are shared with TRBD2. Germline V gene data show CDR1 as MNHNS and CDR2 as SASEGT. The CDR3 contains 20 residues. The J segment lost 2 bases and the V segment lost 2 bases, leaving 13 bases of the junction unmatched. The CDR3 sequence: CASSEILGLAGGPPYNEQFF. CDR3 coding DNA: TGTGCCAGCAGTGAAATTTTGGGGCTAGCGGGAGGGCCTCCCTACAATGAGCAGTTCTTC.

This clonotype turned up a few times. The rearrangement links TRBV10-3 to TRBJ1-5; TRBD1 aligns across 9 bases. The CDR3 has 14 amino acids. Germline-derived CDR1 and CDR2 are ENHRY and SYGVKD. With V trimmed by 6 bases and J by 3 bases, 3 bases remained unmatched. The DNA of the CDR3 is TGTGCCATCAGGGGACAGGGAGACAATCAGCCCCAGCATTTT. Residues: CAIRGQGDNQPQHF.

V and J are TRBV7-6 and TRBJ2-2; 10 nucleotides match TRBD2. Germline assignment: CDR1 SGHVS and CDR2 FNYEAQ. There are 17 residues in the CDR3. V shed 2 bases, J shed 6 bases, and the junction held 9 bases outside the gene matches. The CDR3 loop reads CASSLTTSGEVAGELFF. CDR3 nucleotides: TGTGCCAGCAGCTTAACTACTAGCGGGGAGGTGGCCGGGGAGCTGTTTTTT.

V and J are TRBV2 and TRBJ1-6; a weak D match, TRBD1 (5 bases). CDR3 size: 15 residues. The germline gives CDR1 SNHLY, CDR2 FYNNEI. V gave up 2 bases and J gave up 6 bases, with 11 bases separating them. CDR3: CASSEIRGGNSPLHF. The CDR3 coding sequence is TGTGCCAGCAGTGAAATTCGGGGCGGTAATTCACCCCTCCACTTT.

The chain is built from TRBV24-1 and TRBJ2-5; D tentatively reads TRBD1 or TRBD2 (5 bases each). The J call may be in error: the DNA end matches TRBJ2-1 better. This CDR3 is 17 amino acids long. Germline CDR1 and CDR2: KGHDR and SFDVKD. DNA for the CDR3: TGTGCCACCAGTGATTCGGACGGTGACTATCCCAGGGATGAGCAGTTCTTC. It specifies CATSDSDGDYPRDEQFF.

This clonotype was seen a handful of times. This chain connects TRBV27 to TRBJ2-3; maybe TRBD1 (7 bases). V shed 2 bases and J shed 6 bases, with 21 bases lying between them. CDR3 size: 17 residues. Germline loops: CDR1 MNHEY, CDR2 SMNVEV (reference sequence). The CDR3 coding sequence is TGTGCCAGCAGTTTAGGTTTGCAGGAGGGGGCAGGGGATACGCAGTATTTT. Translation: CASSLGLQEGAGDTQYF.

The rearrangement links TRBV19 to TRBJ2-5; D is uncertain. CDR1 and CDR2 (germline): LNHDA, SQIVND (reference sequence). The CDR3 runs to 14 residues. Trimming took 5 bases from V and 0 from J, leaving 10 bases between them. This chain's CDR3 is CASSALGDQETQYF. CDR3 bases: TGTGCCAGTAGTGCGCTAGGAGACCAAGAGACCCAGTACTTC.

This clonotype was detected only a few times. The gene calls are TRBV10-3 and TRBJ2-7; D is unresolved. Germline CDR1 ENHRY, CDR2 SYGVKD. CDR3 length: 14 amino acids. V lost 4 bases and J 6 bases, leaving 16 bases between the germline ends. DNA of the CDR3: TGTGCCATCAGTGCAGACATGGGTCGAGGCGAGCAGTACTTC. Translation: CAISADMGRGEQYF.

Only a few counts were recorded for this clonotype. A read error may account for a junction end that differs from germline. The chain has TRBV28 and TRBJ2-5; D remains ambiguous. The CDR3 sequence is 11 residues long. CDR1 MDHEN and CDR2 SYDVKM come from the germline V gene. The CDR3 protein is CAGSWGKTQYF. The CDR3, as DNA: TGTGCCGGCAGTTGGGGAAAGACCCAGTACTTC.

This clonotype appeared a few times. The chain employs TRBV9 and TRBJ2-3, with 9 bases that match TRBD1. V gave up 3 bases and J gave up 4 bases; unmatched junction bases: 6. The CDR3 totals 15 residues. The germline V gene has CDR1 SGDLS and CDR2 YYNGEE. The CDR3 DNA reads TGTGCCAGCAGCGCCGGACAGGGGTTCGCAGATACGCAGTATTTT. Translation: CASSAGQGFADTQYF.

CDR3 nucleotides: TGTGCCAGCAAAGGGACTAGCGGGCTACAGGGCACAGATACGCAGTATTTT. Amino acid sequence: CASKGTSGLQGTDTQYF. The J gene is TRBJ2-3, the V gene TRBV21-1; the DNA was not compared with TRBD2, the D call given in the table. TRBV21-1 is recorded as a pseudogene. The CDR3 length is 17 residues.

This clonotype turned up a few times. The chain has TRBV2 and TRBJ2-1; D is uncertain. V was pared by 8 bases and J by 8 bases, with 16 bases between. Germline CDR1 SNHLY, CDR2 FYNNEI. The CDR3 runs 13 residues. The CDR3 DNA reads as TGTGCCAGCGTCGGCGGCCTGACCTATGAGCAGTTCTTC. The encoded protein is CASVGGLTYEQFF.

This chain's CDR3 is CSASSSGKLYEQYF. CDR3 DNA: TGCAGTGCTAGCTCCAGCGGGAAGCTCTACGAGCAGTACTTC. The V call is TRBV20-1, the J call TRBJ2-1; the match to TRBD2 covers 7 bases. The DNA end is more similar to TRBJ2-7, so the J call may be wrong. CDR3 length equals 14 residues. CDR1 is DFQATT and CDR2 is SNEGSKA in the germline V gene (reference sequence).

This clonotype turned up a few times. The V and J genes are TRBV4-3 and TRBJ2-3; 9 bases are shared with TRBD1. V was clipped by 0 bases and J by 6 bases; unmatched bases: 7. The CDR3 is made up of 16 amino acids. Germline CDR1 and CDR2: LGHNA and YSLEER. DNA for the CDR3: TGCGCCAGCAGCCAAGACGACAGGGGGAGCGAGGATACGCAGTATTTT. It is translated as CASSQDDRGSEDTQYF.

This sequence joins TRBV7-2 and TRBJ2-3; a weak D match, TRBD1 (6 bases). Trimming left V 1 base short and J 0 bases short, with 11 bases between. The CDR3 extends over 16 amino acids. CDR1 is SGHTA, CDR2 FQGNSA, per germline. The CDR3 protein is CASSLVDRLSTDTQYF. For the CDR3, the DNA is TGTGCCAGCAGCTTAGTAGACAGGCTTAGCACAGATACGCAGTATTTT.

This clonotype was picked up a small number of times. In nucleotides, the CDR3 is TGTGCCAGCAGCGTAGCAGCGGGGGTAGGGGAGACCCAGTACTTC. This gives the protein CASSVAAGVGETQYF. J is TRBJ2-5 and V is TRBV9, with 8 nucleotides matching TRBD2. The CDR3 runs to 15 residues. The germline V gene has CDR1 SGDLS and CDR2 YYNGEE. Germline trimming cut 0 bases from V and 5 bases from J; bases unmatched to any gene: 6.

This clonotype was seen a handful of times. The rearrangement joins TRBV21-1 to TRBJ1-6; the table's D gene call, TRBD1, was not cross checked with the DNA. TRBV21-1 is flagged as a pseudogene. The CDR3 has 15 residues. This chain's CDR3 is CASSKVDRGNSPLHF. The CDR3 DNA reads TGTGCCAGCAGCAAAGTCGACAGGGGAAATTCACCCCTCCACTTT.

This clonotype was counted between two and nine times. The chain employs TRBV7-9 and TRBJ2-1; 7 bases fit TRBD1. J lost 0 bases, V lost 2 bases, and 13 bases had no gene match. The CDR3 is 19 residues long. Germline lookup yields CDR1 SEHNR and CDR2 FQNEAQ (reference sequence). The CDR3 sequence: CASSLRGVFDRDSYNEQFF. Here the CDR3 DNA reads TGTGCCAGCAGCTTAAGAGGAGTTTTCGACAGGGACTCCTACAATGAGCAGTTCTTC.

This clonotype has just a few counts. The chain joins TRBV7-2 to TRBJ2-1; no clear D. V was clipped by 2 bases and J by 16 bases, with 18 bases between them. There are 13 residues in the CDR3. The germline V gene has CDR1 SGHTA and CDR2 FQGNSA. As DNA, the CDR3 is TGTGCCAGCAGCTTAAGTAGGGATTACGGCGCCTTCTTC. It codes for CASSLSRDYGAFF.

The chain recombines TRBV6-5 with TRBJ1-4; D might be TRBD1 (6 bases). The CDR3 covers 14 residues. The germline V gene has CDR1 MNHEY and CDR2 SVGAGI. V dropped 0 bases and J dropped 7 bases, with 9 bases sitting between them. This CDR3 reads CASSYSEGGEKLFF. The CDR3 nucleotides read TGTGCCAGCAGTTACTCGGAGGGGGGTGAAAAACTGTTTTTT.

The chain combines TRBV5-6 with TRBJ1-1; D is unresolved. V lost 5 bases and J 4 bases, leaving 15 bases between the germline ends. This CDR3 region has 14 residues. CDR1 is SGHDT and CDR2 is YYEEEE in the germline V gene. Here the CDR3 DNA reads TGTGCCAGCAGGGCCAGGTCCCAAAGCACTGAAGCTTTCTTT. It encodes CASRARSQSTEAFF. Looking up the rest from reference TRBV5-6 and TRBJ1-1 gives the full variable domain: DAGVTQSPTHLIKTRGQQVTLRCSPKSGHDTVSWYQQALGQGPQFIFQYYEEEERQRGNFPDRFSGHQFPNYSSELNVNALLLGDSALYLCASRARSQSTEAFFGQGTRLTVV.

V usage is TRBV13 and J usage is TRBJ2-5, with D perhaps TRBD1 or TRBD2 (5 bases each). There are 19 residues in the CDR3. CDR1 and CDR2 (germline): PRHDT, FYEKMQ (reference sequence). Trimming cost V 1 base and J 2 bases, with 23 bases left between them. The CDR3 loop reads CASSLEGFLGSERQETQYF. In DNA, the CDR3 is TGTGCCAGCAGCTTAGAGGGGTTTTTAGGGAGCGAGAGACAAGAGACCCAGTACTTC.

The chain uses TRBV2 and TRBJ2-2; D ambiguous. The CDR3 totals 13 residues. V was cut by 6 bases and J by 2 bases, with 7 bases left in between. CDR1 is SNHLY and CDR2 is FYNNEI in the germline V gene. The CDR3 DNA is TGTGCCAGCAGCGGGCCAAACACCGGGGAGCTGTTTTTT. Protein: CASSGPNTGELFF.